These 30 T cell receptor beta chains came from one sample sequenced in a study of cytomegalovirus exposure and HLA in healthy donors. Here immunoSEQ multiplex PCR was the method, and the copy in TCRdb shows in-frame clones only, minus some. The sample lists some 78,000 clones; about 96% were seen once. The material sequenced was PBMCs. The origin of the receptors is a man aged 18 to 29 in good health and CMV-seropositive.

This clone was picked up one time. The V gene is TRBV10-3, the J gene TRBJ1-1; D might be TRBD1 (5 bases). Germline values: CDR1 ENHRY, CDR2 SYGVKD. The CDR3 contains 14 residues. V lost 3 bases, J lost 3 bases, and 11 bases lay in between. CDR3 in DNA: TGTGCCATCAGTGATCCAGGGCACTACACTGAAGCTTTCTTT. Protein sequence: CAISDPGHYTEAFF.

The rearrangement uses TRBV5-1 and TRBJ1-2; 8 nucleotides match TRBD1. Per germline, CDR1 SGHRS and CDR2 YFSETQ. The CDR3 spans 17 residues. V lost 5 bases and J lost 1; bases outside the gene matches: 13. Here the CDR3 DNA reads TGCGCCAGCAGTCCCGGGACTGGACAGGGCCTTAACTATGGCTACACCTTC. It is translated as CASSPGTGQGLNYGYTF.

The sample holds one count of this clone. The J gene is TRBJ2-5, the V gene TRBV5-6, with D perhaps TRBD1 (6 bases). V was shortened by 6 bases and J by 5 bases, with 14 bases between the two germline ends. Germline values: CDR1 SGHDT, CDR2 YYEEEE. The CDR3 is made up of 13 amino acids. CDR3 amino acids: CASNSRGWETQYF. As DNA, the CDR3 is TGTGCCAGCAACTCGAGGGGGTGGGAGACCCAGTACTTC. Looking up the rest from reference TRBV5-6 and TRBJ2-5 gives the full variable domain: DAGVTQSPTHLIKTRGQQVTLRCSPKSGHDTVSWYQQALGQGPQFIFQYYEEEERQRGNFPDRFSGHQFPNYSSELNVNALLLGDSALYLCASNSRGWETQYFGPGTRLLVL.

As regards this clone: A read error may account for a junction end that differs from germline. The rearrangement uses TRBV25-1 and TRBJ2-1; D is undetermined. The germline V gene encodes CDR1 MGHDK and CDR2 SYGVNS. This CDR3 is 14 amino acids long. DNA for the CDR3: TGTGCCAGCAGTGAATTTGACTCCAACAATGAGCAGTTCTTC. Protein product: CASSEFDSNNEQFF.

V is TRBV2 and J is TRBJ1-3, with 8 bases aligning to TRBD1. The CDR3 runs 14 residues. Germline CDR1 reads SNHLY; CDR2 reads FYNNEI. Losses at the gene ends were 5 bases for V and 4 bases for J; bases not matched to a gene: 4. The CDR3 region is CASSPTGDGNTIYF. CDR3 nucleotide sequence: TGTGCCAGCAGTCCGACAGGGGACGGAAACACCATATATTTT.

The CDR3 nucleotides are TGTGCCAGCAGCTGGCTCCCTCGGGACGAGCAGTACTTC. Protein product: CASSWLPRDEQYF. This chain links TRBV5-6 with TRBJ2-7; D call uncertain. V was cut by 3 bases and J by 5 bases, with 12 bases left in between. The germline CDR1 and CDR2 sequences are SGHDT and YYEEEE. The CDR3 extends over 13 amino acids.

This chain uses TRBV6-1 with TRBJ2-3; D call uncertain. This CDR3 region has 14 residues. The germline V gene has CDR1 MNHNS and CDR2 SASEGT. Deletions cut 6 bases from V and 0 bases from J, with 10 bases between. The CDR3: CASRSQTSTDTQYF. CDR3 nucleotide sequence: TGTGCCAGCAGGAGTCAGACTAGCACAGATACGCAGTATTTT.

For the CDR3, the DNA is TGTGCCATCGGGGCAAGCGGGAGCACCACCGGGGAGCTGTTTTTT. This translates into CAIGASGSTTGELFF. V and J are TRBV10-3 and TRBJ2-2; 8 nucleotides match TRBD2. The ends lost 8 bases at V and 4 bases at J; junction bases unmatched: 9. This CDR3 region has 15 residues. Per the germline V gene, CDR1 is ENHRY and CDR2 is SYGVKD.

This rearrangement joins TRBV2 to TRBJ2-7; 12 bases match TRBD2. In germline, CDR1 is SNHLY, CDR2 FYNNEI. Trimming at V came to 7 bases and at J to 3 bases, leaving 7 bases not matched to a gene. The CDR3 is made up of 15 amino acids. The CDR3 DNA follows: TGTGCCAGCAAAGAAGGACTAGCGGGATTCTACGAGCAGTACTTC. It codes for CASKEGLAGFYEQYF.

The chain couples TRBV27 to TRBJ2-7, with 13 nucleotides matching TRBD2. V dropped 5 bases and J dropped 4; count of bases not matched to a gene: 5. CDR1 MNHEY and CDR2 SMNVEV come from the germline V gene (reference sequence). The CDR3 runs 15 residues. CDR3 DNA: TGTGCCAGCAGTCCCGGACTAGCGGGAGCGTACGAGCAGTACTTC. Its protein product is CASSPGLAGAYEQYF.

The rearrangement links TRBV11-2 to TRBJ1-2; no reliable D call. The CDR3 has 12 residues. CDR1 and CDR2 from the germline V gene are SGHAT and FQNNGV. The germline V and J ends were trimmed by 1 base and 8 bases, with 8 bases remaining between them. DNA for the CDR3: TGTGCCAGCAGCTTAGTTGCTAAAGGCTACACCTTC. Translating gives CASSLVAKGYTF. The whole variable domain, filled in from reference TRBV11-2 and TRBJ1-2, reads EAGVAQSPRYKIIEKRQSVAFWCNPISGHATLYWYQQILGQGPKLLIQFQNNGVVDDSQLPKDRFSAERLKGVDSTLKIQPAKLEDSAVYLCASSLVAKGYTFGSGTRLTVV.

CDR3 in DNA: TGCGCCAGCAGCTCCACAACAGGGAAAAGGGACTATGGCTACACCTTC. Translated: CASSSTTGKRDYGYTF. The chain is built from TRBV4-1 and TRBJ1-2; a possible D gene is TRBD1 (6 bases). This CDR3 is built from 16 residues. Germline V gene data show CDR1 as MGHRA and CDR2 as YSYEKL. The V end was cut by 5 bases, the J end by 3 bases, with 19 bases between.

The J gene is TRBJ1-5, the V gene TRBV5-5; D unresolved. The length of the CDR3 is 15 residues. V was cut by 1 base and J by 0 bases, with 8 bases left in between. Germline values: CDR1 SGHKS, CDR2 YYEKEE (reference sequence). CDR3 coding DNA: TGTGCCAGCAGCTTGACAGATTATAGCAATCAGCCCCAGCATTTT. It is translated as CASSLTDYSNQPQHF.

The rearrangement uses TRBV10-3 and TRBJ1-1, with 9 bases aligning to TRBD1. The trim removed 9 bases at V and 1 base at J, leaving 3 bases unmatched. The germline V gene encodes CDR1 ENHRY and CDR2 SYGVKD. This CDR3 spans 13 amino acids. CDR3 nucleotide sequence: TGTGCCATGACGGGACAGGGGAACACTGAAGCTTTCTTT. Amino acids: CAMTGQGNTEAFF.

The J gene is TRBJ2-7, the V gene TRBV27, with D possibly TRBD1 on 5 matching bases. The CDR3 totals 15 residues. V lost 0 bases to trimming and J lost 1 base, with 10 bases between them. The germline V gene has CDR1 MNHEY and CDR2 SMNVEV (reference sequence). The CDR3 bases are TGTGCCAGCAGTTTATCCGAGACAGCTTCCTACGAGCAGTACTTC. The encoded protein is CASSLSETASYEQYF.

A single count supports this clone. In nucleotides, the CDR3 is TGCGCCAGCAGCCCGGGACAGGGAGACGAGCAGTACTTC. Translated, it gives CASSPGQGDEQYF. The chain recombines TRBV5-1 with TRBJ2-7; TRBD1 matches at 9 bases. V lost 4 bases and J lost 5; bases outside the gene matches: 4. This CDR3 spans 13 amino acids. Germline CDR1 reads SGHRS; CDR2 reads YFSETQ.

The DNA for the CDR3 is TGTGCCAGCAGTCCGGGAGTTTTCTACGAGCAGTACTTC. Its protein product is CASSPGVFYEQYF. V is TRBV6-1 and J is TRBJ2-7, with D tentatively TRBD2 (6 bases). Germline CDR1 is MNHNS and CDR2 is SASEGT. With 5 bases removed from V and 3 bases from J, the gap between germline ends came to 11 bases. The CDR3 sequence is 13 residues long.

This clone was counted a single time. The gene calls are TRBV27 and TRBJ2-7; the D gene is possibly TRBD1 (5 bases). The CDR3 has 15 amino acids. Per germline, CDR1 MNHEY and CDR2 SMNVEV (reference sequence). V shed 2 bases and J shed 0 bases, with 11 bases lying between them. The CDR3 coding sequence is TGTGCCAGCAGTTTAAGTCGACAGAGCTCCTACGAGCAGTACTTC. It yields the protein CASSLSRQSSYEQYF.

The chain uses TRBV7-9 and TRBJ1-1, with a tentative D call TRBD1 (5 bases). The CDR3 is made up of 11 amino acids. Germline CDR1 and CDR2: SEHNR and FQNEAQ (reference sequence). V lost 3 bases to trimming and J lost 10 bases, with 9 bases between them. The DNA of the CDR3 is TGTGCCAGCAGCTTCCAGGGAGGAGCTTTCTTT. This codes for CASSFQGGAFF.

This clone was counted once. The chain links TRBV28 to TRBJ2-2; the D gene is possibly TRBD1 (6 bases). V lost 5 bases and J 3 bases, leaving 16 bases between the germline ends. Germline CDR1 and CDR2: MDHEN and SYDVKM. CDR3 length: 16 amino acids. In nucleotides, the CDR3 is TGTGCCAGCAGTGCCGTTGGACAGCCTTACACCGGGGAGCTGTTTTTT. It translates to CASSAVGQPYTGELFF.

In DNA, the CDR3 is TGTGCCATCAGTGAGCTCGCCGGGAGGGCCGGGGATGAGCAGTTCTTC. It codes for CAISELAGRAGDEQFF. The chain uses TRBV10-3 and TRBJ2-1, with TRBD2 identical over 8 bases. Germline V gene lookup returns CDR1 ENHRY and CDR2 SYGVKD. J lost 8 bases, V lost 2 bases, and 11 bases had no gene match. The CDR3 totals 16 residues.

V gene TRBV6-1 combines with J gene TRBJ2-7; D is perhaps TRBD2 (5 bases). The CDR3 totals 15 residues. Germline V gene data show CDR1 as MNHNS and CDR2 as SASEGT. Trimming cost V 8 bases and J 1 base, with 18 bases left between them. The CDR3 DNA is TGTGCCAGCCGCGAGGGTTCCGGGATTTCCTACGAGCAGTACTTC. The encoded protein is CASREGSGISYEQYF.

The chain uses TRBV9 and TRBJ2-1; 8 bases line up with TRBD2. The CDR3 extends over 13 amino acids. The trim removed 4 bases at V and 10 bases at J, leaving 7 bases unmatched. The germline CDR1 and CDR2 sequences are SGDLS and YYNGEE. In DNA form, the CDR3 reads TGTGCCAGCAGCCCTCCGACTAGCGTCGAGCAGTTCTTC. Translated, it gives CASSPPTSVEQFF.

This chain joins TRBV5-6 and TRBJ2-3, with TRBD2 identical over 7 bases. Losses at the gene ends were 4 bases for V and 5 bases for J; bases not matched to a gene: 10. Germline CDR1 and CDR2: SGHDT and YYEEEE. This CDR3 is 15 amino acids long. The CDR3 coding sequence is TGTGCCAGCAGCGCCACTAGCGAGATTGGAGATACGCAGTATTTT. This gives the protein CASSATSEIGDTQYF.

The chain carries TRBV30 and TRBJ1-5; no clear D gene. This CDR3 region has 14 residues. Germline loops: CDR1 GTSNPN, CDR2 SVGIG (reference sequence). The ends were cut back, 0 bases at V and 4 bases at J, with 10 bases in the middle. The CDR3 DNA is TGTGCCTGGAGTGTCGGTACAGTTAATCAGCCCCAGCATTTT. As protein: CAWSVGTVNQPQHF.

The table lists this clone with a count of one. V gene TRBV15 combines with J gene TRBJ1-4; D is ambiguous. This CDR3 spans 13 amino acids. V lost 3 bases and J lost 8, with 10 bases in between. Germline CDR1 reads LNHNV; CDR2 reads YYDKDF (reference sequence). The CDR3 region has the DNA TGTGCCACCAGCAGGGAGTTTCAGGAAAAACTGTTTTTT. Translating it yields CATSREFQEKLFF.

V usage is TRBV7-2 and J usage is TRBJ2-5; perhaps TRBD2 as D (6 bases). V lost 5 bases to trimming and J lost 5 bases, with 18 bases between them. The CDR3 has 15 residues. The germline V gene has CDR1 SGHTA and CDR2 FQGNSA. The CDR3 here is CASSRGSPAGETQYF. In DNA form, the CDR3 reads TGTGCCAGCAGCCGGGGGTCCCCAGCAGGGGAGACCCAGTACTTC.

This clone was detected once. This chain joins TRBV19 and TRBJ1-1, with 7 bases aligning to TRBD1. The junction had 9 bases not matched to a gene; V was cut back by 5 bases and J by 3 bases. Per the germline V gene, CDR1 is LNHDA and CDR2 is SQIVND (reference sequence). CDR3 length: 15 residues. The CDR3 DNA is TGTGCCAGTAGTGCCCGACAGGGCCGGGACACTGAAGCTTTCTTT. The encoded protein is CASSARQGRDTEAFF.

The rearrangement links TRBV11-1 to TRBJ2-2; D is ambiguous. V was shortened by 5 bases and J by 4 bases, with 8 bases between the two germline ends. Germline CDR1 SGHAT, CDR2 FQDESV (reference sequence). The CDR3 length is 13 residues. The CDR3 reads CASSQVVTGELFF. The CDR3 region has the DNA TGTGCCAGCAGCCAGGTAGTCACCGGGGAGCTGTTTTTT.

The chain couples TRBV6-1 to TRBJ2-3; D perhaps matches TRBD2 (5 bases). V lost 8 bases to trimming and J lost 7 bases, with 19 bases between them. There are 14 residues in the CDR3. Germline CDR1 MNHNS, CDR2 SASEGT. CDR3 protein: CASSPREGSYTQYF. The CDR3 nucleotides are TGTGCCAGCTCCCCGAGAGAGGGATCCTATACGCAGTATTTT.